This TCR beta chain was captured by sequencing in a study of CD8 T cells in Susac syndrome. After extraction with the RNeasy kit, about 0.45 to 1 ug of the RNA was reverse transcribed using random hexamers. The immunoSEQ assay covered 54 Vbeta and 13 Jbeta segments for CDR3. TCRdb re-called the immunoSEQ multiplex PCR reads through MiXCR, storing one row per CDR3 protein. The table includes 180,000 or so distinct CDR3 sequences, roughly 95% detected once. The ends were cut back, 5 bases at V and 3 bases at J, with 14 bases in the middle. Looked up from germline, CDR1 is MNHEY and CDR2 is SVGAGI. CDR3 length: 14 amino acids.

This chain connects TRBV6-5 to TRBJ2-7; D possibly corresponds to TRBD2 (5 bases). The source of this sequence is a human donor with multiple sclerosis. Material: CD4+ T cells from PBMCs. CDR3 loop: CASSRFQRFYEQYF. Written as DNA, the CDR3 is TGTGCCAGCAGTCGGTTCCAGCGGTTCTACGAGCAGTACTTC.